A single sample is the source of the 21 T cell receptor beta chains below, sequenced in a study of identifying expanded T cells in peripheral blood. Using immunoSEQ multiplex PCR, the repertoire was profiled, and TCRdb retains in-frame clones only, with some absent. The table records roughly 56,000 clones, about 83% of them present only once. The sequenced material came from blood. The receptors here all came from a person aged 18 to 75 in good health.

This clone was seen a single time. V gene TRBV6-5 combines with J gene TRBJ1-1; maybe TRBD1 (5 bases). In germline, CDR1 is MNHEY, CDR2 SVGAGI. This CDR3 comprises 14 residues. Trimming pared 2 bases from V and 0 bases from J, leaving 7 bases between. The CDR3 region has the DNA TGTGCCAGCAGTTACGCAGGGATGAACACTGAAGCTTTCTTT. Its protein is CASSYAGMNTEAFF.

This rearrangement joins TRBV7-6 to TRBJ2-3, with no clear D. Trimming removed 2 bases at V and 1 base at J, with 19 bases between. The CDR3 is 18 amino acids. Germline V gene data show CDR1 as SGHVS and CDR2 as FNYEAQ. The CDR3 protein is CASSLQPPPTPRTDTQYF. The DNA of the CDR3 is TGTGCCAGCAGCTTACAGCCTCCCCCCACCCCCCGCACAGATACGCAGTATTTT. The variable domain in full, completed from reference TRBV7-6 and TRBJ2-3, reads GAGVSQSPRYKVTKRGQDVALRCDPISGHVSLYWYRQALGQGPEFLTYFNYEAQQDKSGLPNDRFSAERPEGSISTLTIQRTEQRDSAMYRCASSLQPPPTPRTDTQYFGPGTRLTVL.

This sequence joins TRBV11-2 and TRBJ1-2; the match to TRBD1 covers 8 bases. V lost 3 bases, J lost 4 bases, and 13 bases stayed unmatched. The CDR3 spans 17 residues. The germline V gene has CDR1 SGHAT and CDR2 FQNNGV. The CDR3 DNA sequence: TGTGCCAGCAGCTTCGGGCAGGGGGCCGGCCGAGGCTATGGCTACACCTTC. Protein: CASSFGQGAGRGYGYTF.

This clone occurred once. This chain connects TRBV5-1 to TRBJ2-7, with D hard to call. The V end lost 0 bases, the J end lost 0 bases, and 10 bases lay between the germline ends. The CDR3 consists of 15 residues. The germline CDR1 and CDR2 sequences are SGHRS and YFSETQ. CDR3 region: CASSLDGAVSYEQYF. CDR3 in DNA: TGCGCCAGCAGCTTGGACGGCGCGGTCTCCTACGAGCAGTACTTC. Using reference TRBV5-1 and TRBJ2-7 for the parts outside the CDR3, the full variable domain is KAGVTQTPRYLIKTRGQQVTLSCSPISGHRSVSWYQQTPGQGLQFLFEYFSETQRNKGNFPGRFSGRQFSNSRSEMNVSTLELGDSALYLCASSLDGAVSYEQYFGPGTRLTVT.

This clone turned up a few times. The chain employs TRBV6-4 and TRBJ2-6; D gene unclear. The V gene lost 3 bases and the J gene lost 0 bases, with 6 bases spanning the gap. The length of the CDR3 is 15 residues. Germline-derived CDR1 and CDR2 are MRHNA and SNTAGT. CDR3 residues: CASSEEASGANVLTF. Here the CDR3 DNA reads TGTGCCAGCAGTGAAGAGGCCTCTGGGGCCAACGTCCTGACTTTC.

V usage is TRBV30 and J usage is TRBJ2-7, with a tentative D call TRBD2 (6 bases). V shed 1 base and J shed 7 bases, with 29 bases lying between them. Germline V gives CDR1 GTSNPN, CDR2 SVGIG (reference sequence). The CDR3 is 18 amino acids. The CDR3 sequence is CAWSASQGLNEKEGEQYF. DNA of the CDR3: TGTGCCTGGAGTGCGTCGCAGGGACTCAACGAAAAAGAGGGGGAGCAGTACTTC.

This clone was counted a few times. V gene TRBV30 combines with J gene TRBJ1-6; weak D call: TRBD1 (5 bases). The CDR3 is 16 amino acids. The V gene's germline CDR1 is GTSNPN and CDR2 SVGIG (reference sequence). Trimming left V 5 bases short and J 7 bases short, with 21 bases between. The CDR3 bases are TGTGCCTGGTCTCGGTCCGGGACGAGTAGGAATTCACCCCTCCACTTT. It yields the protein CAWSRSGTSRNSPLHF.

J is TRBJ1-2 and V is TRBV6-5; 7 bases fit TRBD1. The CDR3 length is 16 residues. V shed 1 base, J shed 2 bases, and the junction held 7 bases outside the gene matches. Per germline, CDR1 MNHEY and CDR2 SVGAGI. CDR3 amino acids: CASSYYWGQNNYGYTF. The CDR3 DNA is TGTGCCAGCAGTTACTACTGGGGACAGAACAACTATGGCTACACCTTC.

This clone was detected once. The chain is built from TRBV19 and TRBJ1-2, with TRBD1 as a possible D gene (6 bases). The CDR3 is 14 amino acids. Germline CDR1 is LNHDA and CDR2 is SQIVND (reference sequence). Trimming shortened V by 5 bases and J by 2 bases, and 12 bases separated the two germline ends. CDR3 nucleotides: TGTGCCAGTAGTCTCCGGACAGAAAACTATGGCTACACCTTC. The encoded protein is CASSLRTENYGYTF.

The chain is built from TRBV7-7 and TRBJ2-5, with TRBD1 as a possible D gene (6 bases). V lost 1 base and J lost 7, with 19 bases in between. The germline CDR1 and CDR2 sequences are SSHAT and FNYEAQ (reference sequence). CDR3 length equals 16 residues. CDR3 amino acids: CASSLEPHRDGATQYF. The DNA of the CDR3 is TGTGCCAGCAGCTTAGAGCCGCACAGGGACGGAGCGACCCAGTACTTC.

About this clone: The same CDR3 arises from other DNA sequences in this sample as well. The chain links TRBV6-5 to TRBJ1-2; D may be TRBD1 (6 bases). V shed 4 bases and J shed 2 bases, with 8 bases lying between them. This CDR3 contains 13 residues. Germline V lookup: CDR1 MNHEY, CDR2 SVGAGI. CDR3 sequence (DNA): TGTGCCAGCAGTTCAACAGGGAACTATGGCTACACCTTC. Encoded protein: CASSSTGNYGYTF.

The chain couples TRBV15 to TRBJ1-1; D remains unclear. The CDR3 totals 15 residues. The V and J ends lost 5 bases and 5 bases respectively, with 18 bases between them. CDR1 is LNHNV and CDR2 is YYDKDF in the germline V gene (reference sequence). CDR3 amino acids: CATSVEAGVGTEAFF. CDR3 DNA sequence: TGTGCCACCAGCGTAGAAGCGGGAGTTGGGACTGAAGCTTTCTTT.

The rearrangement uses TRBV7-2 and TRBJ2-5; the match to TRBD2 covers 7 bases. CDR1 and CDR2 from the germline V gene are SGHTA and FQGNSA. CDR3 length equals 17 residues. V was clipped by 2 bases and J by 5 bases; unmatched bases: 14. The CDR3 bases are TGTGCCAGCAGCTTACGCGGGAGAGGAATTTTTTCGGAGACCCAGTACTTC. Translating gives CASSLRGRGIFSETQYF.

This clone has just one count. V is TRBV18 and J is TRBJ1-2, with 12 bases that match TRBD1. Germline lookup yields CDR1 KGHSH and CDR2 LQKENI. V was clipped by 0 bases and J by 0 bases; unmatched bases: 5. The CDR3 consists of 18 residues. CDR3 in amino acids: CASSPPGQGALANYGYTF. The CDR3, as DNA: TGTGCCAGCTCACCACCGGGACAGGGGGCCTTAGCTAACTATGGCTACACCTTC.

J is TRBJ2-1 and V is TRBV7-9; TRBD2 matches at 7 bases. The CDR3 length is 16 residues. V lost 5 bases and J lost 7; bases outside the gene matches: 14. In germline, CDR1 is SEHNR, CDR2 FQNEAQ (reference sequence). DNA for the CDR3: TGTGCCAGCAGCATAACCCCAGGACTGGGGGGGAATGAGCAGTTCTTC. Amino acids: CASSITPGLGGNEQFF.

This clone was found a few times. The V call is TRBV9, the J call TRBJ1-3; 10 bases align to TRBD1. Germline V CDR1 and CDR2: SGDLS, YYNGEE. The length of the CDR3 is 17 residues. Germline trimming cut 0 bases from V and 7 bases from J; bases unmatched to any gene: 10. CDR3 sequence (DNA): TGTGCCAGCAGCGTAGCAAGGGACAGGGGTGGATGGAACACCATATATTTT. Its protein product is CASSVARDRGGWNTIYF.

CDR3 region: CASSEQGLRLHEQFF. For the CDR3, the DNA is TGTGCCAGCAGTGAACAGGGACTCCGGTTGCATGAGCAGTTCTTC. This chain uses TRBV6-1 with TRBJ2-1; D is perhaps TRBD2 (6 bases). Germline V gene lookup returns CDR1 MNHNS and CDR2 SASEGT. The germline V and J ends were trimmed by 2 bases and 8 bases, with 16 bases remaining between them. The CDR3 sequence is 15 residues long.

V and J are TRBV9 and TRBJ2-5, with 7 positions matching TRBD1. The CDR3 spans 13 residues. The V gene end was trimmed by 5 bases and the J gene end by 4 bases; junction bases not matched to a gene: 5. Germline V gives CDR1 SGDLS, CDR2 YYNGEE. The CDR3 reads CASRRAGGETQYF. CDR3 DNA: TGTGCCAGCAGACGGGCAGGGGGAGAGACCCAGTACTTC.

V usage is TRBV6-1 and J usage is TRBJ2-1; 7 bases map to TRBD1. This CDR3 contains 15 residues. The V gene end was trimmed by 4 bases and the J gene end by 3 bases; junction bases not matched to a gene: 6. CDR1 MNHNS and CDR2 SASEGT come from the germline V gene. The CDR3 is CASSASSGGYNEQFF. Written as DNA, the CDR3 is TGTGCCAGCAGTGCCAGTTCAGGGGGCTACAATGAGCAGTTCTTC.

The rearrangement uses TRBV7-9 and TRBJ1-2; no clear D. Trimming took off 0 bases at V and 9 bases at J, with 8 bases between the two ends. This CDR3 region has 12 residues. CDR1 and CDR2 (germline): SEHNR, FQNEAQ (reference sequence). CDR3 bases: TGTGCCAGCAGCTTAGCGCCGGGCCGCTACACCTTC. Residues: CASSLAPGRYTF.

The chain links TRBV6-5 to TRBJ1-1; tentative D call: TRBD1 (5 bases). The ends were cut back, 6 bases at V and 5 bases at J, with 13 bases in the middle. The germline CDR1 and CDR2 sequences are MNHEY and SVGAGI. The CDR3 sequence is 13 residues long. The CDR3 spells CASSHPRGTEAFF. DNA for the CDR3: TGTGCCAGCAGCCACCCTAGGGGTACTGAAGCTTTCTTT.